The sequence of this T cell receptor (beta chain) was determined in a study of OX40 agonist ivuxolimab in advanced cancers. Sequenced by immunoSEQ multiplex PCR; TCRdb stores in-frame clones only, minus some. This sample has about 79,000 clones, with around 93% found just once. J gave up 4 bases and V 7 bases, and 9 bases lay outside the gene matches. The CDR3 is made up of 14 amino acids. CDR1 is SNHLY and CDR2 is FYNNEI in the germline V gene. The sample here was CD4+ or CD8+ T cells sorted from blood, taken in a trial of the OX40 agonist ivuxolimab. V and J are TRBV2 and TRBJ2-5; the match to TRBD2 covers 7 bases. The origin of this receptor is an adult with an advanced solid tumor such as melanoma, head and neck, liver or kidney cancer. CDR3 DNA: TGTGCCAGCATAGTGGGGAGGGCCGTAGAGACCCAGTACTTC. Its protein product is CASIVGRAVETQYF.